The 23 T cell receptor beta chains in this list originate from one sample, sequenced in a study of blood T cell repertoires in COVID-19. Profiled with immunoSEQ multiplex PCR; TCRdb holds only in-frame clones, not every one. The table shows 200,000 to 250,000 clones, with more than 80% occurring only once. The sequenced sample consisted of peripheral blood. Receptors were obtained from a woman older than 75 with COVID-19, enrolled during active disease.

The rearrangement uses TRBV6-5 and TRBJ2-1, with D tentatively TRBD1 (6 bases). Trimming removed 5 bases at V and 4 bases at J, with 12 bases between. The germline CDR1 and CDR2 sequences are MNHEY and SVGAGI. This CDR3 is 14 amino acids long. CDR3 nucleotide sequence: TGTGCCAGCAGTATTCAGGGGAATTACAATGAGCAGTTCTTC. Amino acid sequence: CASSIQGNYNEQFF.

The chain joins TRBV18 to TRBJ2-7; D is uncertain. CDR3 length: 17 amino acids. CDR1 KGHSH and CDR2 LQKENI come from the germline V gene. Trimming cost V 2 bases and J 0 bases, with 17 bases left between them. CDR3: CASSPVGTGLSSYEQYF. The CDR3 bases are TGTGCCAGCTCACCAGTAGGCACCGGGTTAAGCTCCTACGAGCAGTACTTC.

The V and J genes are TRBV6-5 and TRBJ2-7; TRBD1 is a possible D gene (5 bases). Germline CDR1 is MNHEY and CDR2 is SVGAGI. CDR3 size: 15 residues. Deletions cut 6 bases from V and 2 bases from J, with 17 bases between. The CDR3 spells CASRKEGASAYEQYF. In nucleotides, the CDR3 is TGTGCCAGCAGGAAAGAAGGGGCCAGCGCCTACGAGCAGTACTTC.

V is TRBV2 and J is TRBJ1-5; 7 nucleotides line up with TRBD1. CDR3 length: 16 residues. CDR1 and CDR2 (germline): SNHLY, FYNNEI. V was pared by 2 bases and J by 1 base, with 5 bases of the junction left unmatched. The CDR3 region is CASSESQGGSNQPQHF. The CDR3 DNA reads as TGTGCCAGCAGTGAAAGTCAGGGGGGAAGCAATCAGCCCCAGCATTTT.

The V gene is TRBV5-1, the J gene TRBJ1-3, with D possibly matching TRBD1 (6 bases). CDR3 length: 16 residues. Germline V gives CDR1 SGHRS, CDR2 YFSETQ. V lost 0 bases and J 4 bases, leaving 14 bases between the germline ends. The DNA for the CDR3 is TGCGCCAGCAGCTTGGAGTCGGGGGGCAAAGGAAACACCATATATTTT. It yields the protein CASSLESGGKGNTIYF.

The chain combines TRBV9 with TRBJ1-6; D ambiguous. CDR3 length: 13 amino acids. Trimming left V 4 bases short and J 11 bases short, with 13 bases between. Germline V lookup: CDR1 SGDLS, CDR2 YYNGEE. CDR3: CASSPSGGPPLHF. The CDR3 DNA sequence: TGTGCCAGCAGCCCCTCCGGAGGTCCACCCCTCCACTTT. Full variable domain (rest looked up from reference TRBV9 and TRBJ1-6): DSGVTQTPKHLITATGQRVTLRCSPRSGDLSVYWYQQSLDQGLQFLIQYYNGEERAKGNILERFSAQQFPDLHSELNLSSLELGDSALYFCASSPSGGPPLHFGNGTRLTVT.

The chain recombines TRBV9 with TRBJ1-2; D is possibly TRBD1 (6 bases). The CDR3 spans 15 residues. Germline V CDR1 and CDR2: SGDLS, YYNGEE. Trimming left V 4 bases short and J 7 bases short, with 20 bases between. CDR3 protein: CASSSSVAQGSGYTF. For the CDR3, the DNA is TGTGCCAGCAGCTCTTCCGTAGCGCAGGGGTCTGGCTACACCTTC.

This chain joins TRBV27 and TRBJ1-4, with D maybe TRBD1 (5 bases). Germline CDR1 reads MNHEY; CDR2 reads SMNVEV (reference sequence). The V gene lost 4 bases and the J gene lost 8 bases, with 14 bases spanning the gap. The CDR3 is made up of 14 amino acids. This CDR3 reads CASSWRGLGEKLFF. CDR3 DNA: TGTGCCAGCAGTTGGCGGGGACTCGGGGAAAAACTGTTTTTT.

V and J are TRBV5-1 and TRBJ2-1; a possible D gene is TRBD1 (6 bases). Germline CDR1 and CDR2: SGHRS and YFSETQ. V was clipped by 0 bases and J by 8 bases, with 12 bases between them. The CDR3 is made up of 14 amino acids. This CDR3 is CASSLGQGRDEQFF. The CDR3 coding sequence is TGCGCCAGCAGCTTGGGGCAGGGGCGGGATGAGCAGTTCTTC.

CDR3 sequence: CASSLTSGRSSYEQYF. In nucleotides, the CDR3 is TGCGCCAGCAGTCTGACTAGCGGGAGGAGCTCCTACGAGCAGTACTTC. The V gene is TRBV5-1, the J gene TRBJ2-7; TRBD2 matches 13 bases. Germline assignment: CDR1 SGHRS and CDR2 YFSETQ. CDR3 size: 16 residues. Trimming took 5 bases from V and 0 from J; bases not matched to a gene: 5.

This rearrangement joins TRBV5-1 to TRBJ1-4, with D perhaps TRBD1 (6 bases). Germline CDR1 SGHRS, CDR2 YFSETQ. The CDR3 is made up of 15 amino acids. Trimming removed 6 bases from V and 3 bases from J, with 15 bases in between. CDR3: CASTGAPGANEKLFF. In DNA form, the CDR3 reads TGCGCCAGCACAGGGGCCCCCGGTGCTAATGAAAAACTGTTTTTT.

Points on this clone: The same CDR3 arises from other DNA sequences in this sample as well. V usage is TRBV7-9 and J usage is TRBJ1-2; D is uncertain. Germline V gene lookup returns CDR1 SEHNR and CDR2 FQNEAQ (reference sequence). The CDR3 loop spans 13 amino acids. Trimming removed 6 bases at V and 7 bases at J, with 15 bases between. The CDR3 coding sequence is TGTGCCAGCAGTCTAGTGAGCGGCGTTGGCTACACCTTC. This translates into CASSLVSGVGYTF.

The V call is TRBV5-1, the J call TRBJ2-3; perhaps TRBD1 as D (8 bases). CDR3 length equals 13 residues. The V end lost 4 bases, the J end lost 9 bases, and 15 bases lay between the germline ends. Germline values: CDR1 SGHRS, CDR2 YFSETQ. CDR3 in DNA: TGCGCCAGCAGCGAGGACAGGGAGGGGACGCAGTATTTT. Translating it yields CASSEDREGTQYF.

This chain uses TRBV5-1 with TRBJ2-7, with D maybe TRBD2 (6 bases). The CDR3 spans 13 residues. Trimming removed 0 bases at V and 6 bases at J, with 10 bases between. From germline, CDR1 is SGHRS and CDR2 YFSETQ. Here the CDR3 DNA reads TGCGCCAGCAGCTTGGTGGGGGGTGGCGAGCAGTACTTC. Protein sequence: CASSLVGGGEQYF.

A single count supports this clone. The gene calls are TRBV2 and TRBJ2-3, with TRBD2 matching over 9 bases. CDR3 size: 16 residues. The junction had 8 bases not matched to a gene; V was cut back by 4 bases and J by 3 bases. Germline V gene lookup returns CDR1 SNHLY and CDR2 FYNNEI. CDR3 DNA sequence: TGTGCCAGCAGTGTTAGGGCGGGAGGGCAGACAGATACGCAGTATTTT. Translated: CASSVRAGGQTDTQYF.

The gene calls are TRBV5-1 and TRBJ1-1, with 7 bases that match TRBD1. Germline CDR1 and CDR2: SGHRS and YFSETQ. The V segment lost 10 bases and the J segment 0 bases; nucleotides outside the gene matches: 18. This CDR3 region has 17 residues. CDR3 coding DNA: TGCGCCGAGGCGGCGGGCGGGACAGCATCTATGAACACTGAAGCTTTCTTT. Translating gives CAEAAGGTASMNTEAFF.

J is TRBJ2-5 and V is TRBV5-4, with 11 bases matching TRBD2. The V segment lost 2 bases and the J segment 7 bases; nucleotides outside the gene matches: 1. Germline V lookup: CDR1 SGHNT, CDR2 YYREEE (reference sequence). The CDR3 has 13 amino acids. This CDR3 is CASSFTSGGTQYF. The CDR3 DNA reads TGTGCCAGCAGCTTTACTAGCGGGGGGACCCAGTACTTC.

V and J are TRBV7-8 and TRBJ2-7; 10 nucleotides line up with TRBD2. Germline V gives CDR1 SGHVS, CDR2 FQNEAQ. CDR3 length: 15 residues. V gave up 3 bases and J gave up 9 bases; unmatched junction bases: 11. The CDR3 DNA sequence: TGTGCCAGCAGCTTTGGGCTAGCGGGGGCCCGAGGGCAGTACTTC. It is translated as CASSFGLAGARGQYF.

V usage is TRBV5-1 and J usage is TRBJ2-1; D perhaps matches TRBD1 (5 bases). The ends were cut back, 4 bases at V and 4 bases at J, with 18 bases in the middle. This CDR3 region has 16 residues. Germline V lookup: CDR1 SGHRS, CDR2 YFSETQ. The CDR3 bases are TGCGCCAGCAGCGGGGAAGGACACAATATATACAATGAGCAGTTCTTC. It translates to CASSGEGHNIYNEQFF.

The V call is TRBV6-5, the J call TRBJ1-4; D is unresolved. Germline CDR1 and CDR2: MNHEY and SVGAGI. The CDR3 is 13 residues long. V was shortened by 6 bases and J by 8 bases, with 13 bases between the two germline ends. The chain's CDR3 is CASRMTSGEKLFF. The CDR3 nucleotides are TGTGCCAGCAGAATGACCTCGGGGGAAAAACTGTTTTTT.

The chain is built from TRBV3-1 (or the pseudogene TRBV3-2) and TRBJ1-6; D remains unclear. The CDR3 spans 13 residues. Germline CDR1 is LGHDT and CDR2 is YNNKEL (reference sequence). The V gene lost 6 bases and the J gene lost 7 bases, with 10 bases spanning the gap. The CDR3 nucleotides are TGTGCCAGCAGTAGTCTTGAAAATTCACCCCTCCACTTT. This codes for CASSSLENSPLHF.

This chain joins TRBV4-2 and TRBJ1-1; D uncertain. V lost 0 bases to trimming and J lost 4 bases, with 15 bases between them. From germline, CDR1 is LGHNA and CDR2 YNFKEQ. The CDR3 runs to 16 residues. As DNA, the CDR3 is TGTGCCAGCAGCCAAGATTTGCCGAGTATCTTCACTGAAGCTTTCTTT. It translates to CASSQDLPSIFTEAFF.

The chain links TRBV5-1 to TRBJ2-5; 7 nucleotides line up with TRBD2. Germline V gene sequence: CDR1 SGHRS, CDR2 YFSETQ. The V segment lost 4 bases and the J segment 5 bases; nucleotides outside the gene matches: 8. The CDR3 is 14 amino acids. CDR3 amino acids: CASSPSGKGETQYF. CDR3 in DNA: TGCGCCAGCAGCCCAAGCGGGAAAGGGGAGACCCAGTACTTC.